The 31 T cell receptor beta chains below come from one sample, sequenced in a study of regulatory T cells in long-lasting Graves disease. Time point meaning: persistent/refractory GD, antithyroid drugs over 5 years with positive TRAb. There was RNA extracted from PBMCs, and the TCR library was made from it. CDR3 regions were amplified by Arm-PCR using iRepertoire HTBI primers to build TCR beta libraries. TCRdb analysed the multiplex PCR reads with MiXCR anew, one entry per CDR3 protein. Here the sample spans hundreds of thousands of distinct CDR3 sequences, about a fifth being singletons. Sample: peripheral blood mononuclear cells (PBMCs), taken when the disease was refractory, from a patient treated with antithyroid drugs. The receptor set was obtained from a female donor with Graves disease.

A remark on this clonotype: Its ends do not fully match the called genes, so a read error is possible. The V call is TRBV5-6, the J call TRBJ2-7; TRBD2 is a possible D gene (6 bases). The germline V gene encodes CDR1 SGHDT and CDR2 YYEEEE. CDR3 length: 14 residues. CDR3 in amino acids: CASSFAGSKPRGNF. The CDR3 nucleotides are TGTGCCAGCAGCTTCGCCGGGAGTAAACCCCGTGGGAACTTC.

The rearrangement uses TRBV6-2 or TRBV6-3 and TRBJ2-5, with D unresolved. V was clipped by 5 bases and J by 3 bases, with 10 bases between them. The CDR3 runs 13 residues. CDR1 is MNHEY and CDR2 is SVGEGT in the germline V gene. CDR3 residues: CASSEAGEETQYF. The CDR3 bases are TGTGCCAGCAGTGAAGCTGGGGAAGAGACCCAGTACTTC.

This clonotype was counted at least ten times. The chain carries TRBV2 and TRBJ1-5; TRBD1 agrees at 9 bases. The V segment lost 0 bases and the J segment 4 bases; nucleotides outside the gene matches: 4. CDR1 and CDR2 (germline): SNHLY, FYNNEI. This CDR3 spans 16 amino acids. CDR3 protein: CASSEADRGGNQPQHF. CDR3 in DNA: TGTGCCAGCAGTGAAGCGGACAGGGGCGGAAATCAGCCCCAGCATTTT.

This clonotype has just a few counts. The rearrangement uses TRBV24-1 and TRBJ2-7, with 9 bases that match TRBD1. V lost 2 bases, J lost 5 bases, and 12 bases stayed unmatched. This CDR3 comprises 17 residues. Germline V gene lookup returns CDR1 KGHDR and CDR2 SFDVKD. The CDR3 bases are TGTGCCACCAGTGATTCCCGCCGGGACAGGGTTTCCCACGAGCAGTACTTC. Protein product: CATSDSRRDRVSHEQYF.

The chain recombines TRBV20-1 with TRBJ1-1; unclear D gene. The CDR3 has 14 amino acids. The germline gives CDR1 DFQATT, CDR2 SNEGSKA (reference sequence). The germline V and J ends were trimmed by 1 base and 5 bases, with 14 bases remaining between them. The CDR3 loop reads CSARVKGGRTEAFF. CDR3 sequence (DNA): TGCAGTGCTAGAGTCAAGGGAGGAAGGACTGAAGCTTTCTTT.

This clonotype has at least ten counts. The chain carries TRBV12-5 and TRBJ2-7; D remains unclear. Germline CDR1 is LGHNT and CDR2 is FRNRAP. Trimming stripped 3 bases from V and 4 bases from J, with 7 bases between. The CDR3 covers 12 residues. This chain's CDR3 is CASGFYGYEQYF. CDR3 DNA: TGTGCTAGTGGTTTTTATGGATACGAGCAGTACTTC. Full variable domain (missing parts from reference TRBV12-5 and TRBJ2-7): DARVTQTPRHKVTEMGQEVTMRCQPILGHNTVFWYRQTMMQGLELLAYFRNRAPLDDSGMPKDRFSAEMPDATLATLKIQPSEPRDSAVYFCASGFYGYEQYFGPGTRLTVT.

The rearrangement joins TRBV20-1 to TRBJ2-1, with 11 bases identical to TRBD2. Losses at the gene ends were 6 bases for V and 0 bases for J; bases not matched to a gene: 4. Germline assignment: CDR1 DFQATT and CDR2 SNEGSKA (reference sequence). The CDR3 has 15 residues. DNA of the CDR3: TGCAGTGCGCCACTAGCGGGAGACTCCTACAATGAGCAGTTCTTC. This encodes CSAPLAGDSYNEQFF.

This chain connects TRBV20-1 to TRBJ2-5; TRBD2 agrees at 11 bases. The CDR3 is 16 amino acids. The germline V gene has CDR1 DFQATT and CDR2 SNEGSKA (reference sequence). V lost 0 bases to trimming and J lost 4 bases; unmatched junction nucleotides: 7. The DNA of the CDR3 is TGCAGTGCTAGAGATTGGAAACTAGCGGGAGCAGAGACCCAGTACTTC. Amino acids: CSARDWKLAGAETQYF.

The chain joins TRBV7-9 to TRBJ2-7, with D possibly being TRBD1 (6 bases). CDR3 length equals 14 residues. Deletions cut 4 bases from V and 2 bases from J, with 12 bases between. Germline loops: CDR1 SEHNR, CDR2 FQNEAQ (reference sequence). CDR3 DNA sequence: TGTGCCAGCAGCTACCCGGGACATCCCTACGAGCAGTACTTC. Protein sequence: CASSYPGHPYEQYF.

V and J are TRBV5-1 and TRBJ1-1; tentative D call: TRBD1 (6 bases). Trimming pared 0 bases from V and 5 bases from J, leaving 17 bases between. Germline values: CDR1 SGHRS, CDR2 YFSETQ. This CDR3 has 16 amino acids. In DNA, the CDR3 is TGCGCCAGCAGCTTGGCTTCTGGCAGGGGAGGTACTGAAGCTTTCTTT. This codes for CASSLASGRGGTEAFF.

This clonotype was seen repeatedly, ten times or more. The V gene is TRBV4-1, the J gene TRBJ1-5; D is ambiguous. Trimming took off 1 base at V and 1 base at J, with 5 bases between the two ends. This CDR3 is built from 14 residues. Germline V CDR1 and CDR2: MGHRA, YSYEKL. CDR3 loop: CASSQVGSNQPQHF. Here the CDR3 DNA reads TGCGCCAGCAGCCAAGTAGGGAGCAATCAGCCCCAGCATTTT.

This clonotype was seen at least ten times. The CDR3 DNA sequence: TGTGCCAGCAGCTCGCGACTAGCGGGAAAAGAGACCCAGTACTTC. Translating it yields CASSSRLAGKETQYF. The chain combines TRBV11-1 with TRBJ2-5, with 11 bases aligning to TRBD2. CDR1 SGHAT and CDR2 FQDESV come from the germline V gene (reference sequence). The trim removed 4 bases at V and 3 bases at J, leaving 4 bases unmatched. The CDR3 is made up of 15 amino acids.

This clonotype was detected many times. V and J are TRBV6-2 or TRBV6-3 and TRBJ1-6; 8 bases agree with TRBD1. From germline, CDR1 is MNHEY and CDR2 SVGEGT. J gave up 1 base and V 2 bases, and 4 bases lay outside the gene matches. The CDR3 contains 17 residues. Here the CDR3 reads CASSYGRGLSYNSPLHF. CDR3 DNA sequence: TGTGCCAGCAGTTACGGCAGGGGGCTATCCTATAATTCACCCCTCCACTTT.

This clonotype was seen repeatedly, ten times or more. The rearrangement links TRBV12-3 or TRBV12-4 to TRBJ1-5, with 9 bases matching TRBD1. The CDR3 runs 16 residues. V was clipped by 5 bases and J by 3 bases; unmatched bases: 8. CDR3: CASSPTTGGVNQPQHF. The CDR3 DNA reads as TGTGCCAGCAGTCCGACAACAGGGGGCGTCAATCAGCCCCAGCATTTT.

The CDR3 nucleotides are TGCGCCAGCAGCTTGCCCGACTCTGGAAACACCATATATTTT. Translation: CASSLPDSGNTIYF. The chain combines TRBV5-1 with TRBJ1-3; no clear D gene. The germline CDR1 and CDR2 sequences are SGHRS and YFSETQ. The V and J ends lost 1 base and 0 bases respectively, with 5 bases between them. The CDR3 has 14 residues.

This clonotype has just a few counts. The rearrangement joins TRBV12-3 or TRBV12-4 to TRBJ2-3, with 8 bases aligning to TRBD2. This CDR3 is 15 amino acids long. V was clipped by 3 bases and J by 4 bases; unmatched bases: 6. CDR3 sequence reads: CASSFSGRAADTQYF. The CDR3 nucleotides read TGTGCCAGCAGTTTCTCCGGGAGGGCGGCAGATACGCAGTATTTT.

This clonotype was seen many times. This chain connects TRBV3-1 to TRBJ2-5; 10 bases map to TRBD2. Germline CDR1 LGHDT, CDR2 YNNKEL (reference sequence). The V gene end was trimmed by 1 base and the J gene end by 7 bases; junction bases not matched to a gene: 0. The CDR3 runs to 13 residues. CDR3 in amino acids: CASSQGTSGTQYF. CDR3 coding DNA: TGTGCCAGCAGCCAAGGGACTAGCGGGACCCAGTACTTC.

This clonotype was counted at least ten times. V is TRBV2 and J is TRBJ1-2; no firm D call. Between the trimmed V and J ends, which lost 8 bases and 7 bases, there was a span of 23 bases. The CDR3 contains 15 residues. Germline assignment: CDR1 SNHLY and CDR2 FYNNEI. CDR3 loop: CASPELSSVSPGYTF. CDR3 bases: TGTGCCAGCCCGGAACTCAGTTCGGTTTCCCCTGGCTACACCTTC.

This clonotype was observed a few times. Without the conserved terminal phenylalanine or tryptophan, this CDR3 likely stems from a read error. V is TRBV28 and J is TRBJ2-5, with 10 positions matching TRBD2. V shed 3 bases and J 2 bases; nucleotides not matched to a gene: 6. The CDR3 sequence is 16 residues long. Germline CDR1 is MDHEN and CDR2 is SYDVKM. The CDR3 is CASSLPSSGRQETQYL. The CDR3 coding sequence is TGTGCCAGCAGTTTGCCTTCTAGCGGGAGACAAGAGACCCAGTACCTC.

On this clonotype: A read error may explain this, as a much larger clone is one base away. The chain combines TRBV28 with TRBJ1-5, with TRBD1 matching over 7 bases. V was pared by 8 bases and J by 5 bases, with 6 bases of the junction left unmatched. Germline V lookup: CDR1 MDHEN, CDR2 SYDVKM. This CDR3 has 13 amino acids. The CDR3 sequence: CASQQGTHQPQHF. CDR3 DNA sequence: TGTGCCAGCCAACAGGGGACTCATCAGCCCCAGCATTTT.

Ten or more counts support this clonotype. The chain has TRBV28 and TRBJ2-7; D is perhaps TRBD2 (6 bases). The CDR3 loop spans 16 amino acids. Trimming pared 6 bases from V and 1 base from J, leaving 19 bases between. The germline V gene has CDR1 MDHEN and CDR2 SYDVKM. This CDR3 reads CASSRGWGETSYEQYF. The CDR3 nucleotides read TGTGCCAGCAGCCGGGGATGGGGGGAAACGTCCTACGAGCAGTACTTC.

The V gene is TRBV9, the J gene TRBJ2-3, with 11 nucleotides matching TRBD2. V gave up 2 bases and J gave up 6 bases; unmatched junction bases: 8. The V gene's germline CDR1 is SGDLS and CDR2 YYNGEE. CDR3 length: 16 residues. The CDR3 here is CASSVSLAGGYDTQYF. The CDR3 region has the DNA TGTGCCAGCAGCGTTTCCCTAGCGGGAGGATACGATACGCAGTATTTT.

Remarks on this clonotype: A junction boundary mismatches the germline segment, possibly from a read error. This chain joins TRBV7-3 and TRBJ2-7, with 8 bases aligning to TRBD2. The CDR3 has 16 residues. The germline CDR1 and CDR2 sequences are SGHTA and FQGTGA. The CDR3 bases are TGTGCCAGCTGCTTAATTGGCGGGAGGCCCTTTGAGGAGCAGTACTTC. Its protein product is CASCLIGGRPFEEQYF.

V is TRBV6-4 and J is TRBJ2-7, with 14 bases that match TRBD2. J lost 1 base, V lost 3 bases, and 11 bases had no gene match. The CDR3 totals 19 residues. Germline CDR1 is MRHNA and CDR2 is SNTAGT. This CDR3 is CASSEPGQGTSGSSYEQYF. CDR3 nucleotides: TGTGCCAGCAGTGAACCGGGACAGGGGACTAGCGGGAGTTCCTACGAGCAGTACTTC.

This sequence joins TRBV14 and TRBJ2-6; TRBD2 is a possible D gene (5 bases). The CDR3 runs to 20 residues. CDR1 is SGHDN, CDR2 FVKESK, per germline. Trimming stripped 0 bases from V and 0 bases from J, with 18 bases between. The CDR3 DNA follows: TGTGCCAGCAGCCAAGATAGGAGGCTAGCTGCCTACTCTGGGGCCAACGTCCTGACTTTC. Its protein is CASSQDRRLAAYSGANVLTF.

This clonotype was counted at least ten times. This chain joins TRBV28 and TRBJ1-1; maybe TRBD1 (5 bases). Germline loops: CDR1 MDHEN, CDR2 SYDVKM. The CDR3 totals 14 residues. Trimming removed 4 bases from V and 8 bases from J, with 17 bases in between. The CDR3, as DNA: TGTGCCAGCAGTTCAACACAGGCGGGGAGGGAAGCTTTCTTT. Amino acids: CASSSTQAGREAFF. The full variable domain, with the rest looked up from reference TRBV28 and TRBJ1-1, is DVKVTQSSRYLVKRTGEKVFLECVQDMDHENMFWYRQDPGLGLRLIYFSYDVKMKEKGDIPEGYSVSREKKERFSLILESASTNQTSMYLCASSSTQAGREAFFGQGTRLTVV.

This clonotype was seen repeatedly, ten times or more. The chain joins TRBV28 to TRBJ1-3, with no clear D. V lost 3 bases and J 4 bases, leaving 7 bases between the germline ends. This CDR3 has 13 residues. Germline assignment: CDR1 MDHEN and CDR2 SYDVKM. The CDR3 DNA is TGTGCCAGCAGTTTGAAGGGAGGAAACACCATATATTTT. It encodes CASSLKGGNTIYF.

This clonotype has a handful of counts. J is TRBJ2-2 and V is TRBV9; D is unclear. Trimming stripped 4 bases from V and 0 bases from J, with 10 bases between. CDR1 and CDR2 from the germline V gene are SGDLS and YYNGEE. The CDR3 has 15 amino acids. The CDR3 is CASSRALANTGELFF. CDR3 bases: TGTGCCAGCAGCCGCGCCCTCGCGAACACCGGGGAGCTGTTTTTT.

This chain links TRBV7-9 with TRBJ2-7, with D maybe TRBD1 (6 bases). This CDR3 spans 16 amino acids. Trimming shortened V by 5 bases and J by 2 bases, and 19 bases separated the two germline ends. Germline V gene sequence: CDR1 SEHNR, CDR2 FQNEAQ (reference sequence). CDR3 region: CASSPGGRGVTYEQYF. The DNA of the CDR3 is TGTGCCAGCAGCCCAGGCGGCAGGGGTGTGACCTACGAGCAGTACTTC.

In this sample, this clonotype turned up a few times. The genes are TRBV2 and TRBJ2-7; the match to TRBD1 covers 9 bases. Germline-derived CDR1 and CDR2 are SNHLY and FYNNEI. The CDR3 runs to 19 residues. Losses at the gene ends were 10 bases for V and 3 bases for J; bases not matched to a gene: 25. The chain's CDR3 is CATTNSDRSTGGVIYEQYF. The CDR3 region has the DNA TGTGCCACCACAAACTCGGATCGATCGACAGGGGGAGTAATCTACGAGCAGTACTTC.

The chain links TRBV29-1 to TRBJ1-1; 7 nucleotides line up with TRBD1. J lost 1 base, V lost 7 bases, and 12 bases had no gene match. Germline V gives CDR1 SQVTM, CDR2 ANQGSEA. The length of the CDR3 is 15 residues. The CDR3 DNA sequence: TGCAGCGCCAAACCGACAGGGCGAGCGAACACTGAAGCTTTCTTT. Translating it yields CSAKPTGRANTEAFF.